Shown below are 21 T cell receptor beta chains from a single sample sequenced in a study of T cell responses to AZD1222 COVID-19 vaccine (dated by TCRdb to the early 2020s). Sample time point, as interpreted from the label and publication: baseline before first vaccination. The library was generated by the immunoSEQ multiplex PCR assay. TCRdb re-hosts the immuneACCESS table, in-frame sequences only. Its copies lack some clones; in the studies checked, an unresolved V gene accounts for under half of them, and the cause for the rest is not known. This sample holds approximately 180,000 clones; roughly 87% were observed only once. 2.6% of the sample goes to the ten largest clones. The material was peripheral blood, obtained on day 0 of AZD1222 vaccination. The receptors shown here come from an adult in good health.

The CDR3 protein is CASSPEEGFGNTIYF. The CDR3, as DNA: TGTGCCAGCTCACCCGAGGAGGGCTTTGGAAACACCATATATTTT. The rearrangement links TRBV18 to TRBJ1-3, with D unresolved. This CDR3 has 15 amino acids. The V gene lost 3 bases and the J gene lost 3 bases, with 12 bases spanning the gap. In germline, CDR1 is KGHSH, CDR2 LQKENI.

The count of this clone is one. This sequence joins TRBV21-1 and TRBJ2-7. TRBV21-1 is recorded as a pseudogene. There are 8 residues in the CDR3. The CDR3 region is CARNEQYF. CDR3 nucleotides: TGTGCCCGCAACGAGCAGTACTTC.

As for this clone: One junction end does not reproduce the germline sequence, and a read error may be involved. This chain uses TRBV7-9 with TRBJ2-1; 9 bases match TRBD2. Germline CDR1 and CDR2: SEHNR and FQNEAQ (reference sequence). CDR3 length equals 15 residues. DNA of the CDR3: TGTGCCAGCATGAATAGGCGGGAGGGCTACGATGAGCAGTTCTTC. This codes for CASMNRREGYDEQFF.

This clone was seen a few times. The chain couples TRBV28 to TRBJ2-7; 8 nucleotides match TRBD2. This CDR3 is built from 13 residues. With 6 bases clipped from V and 4 bases from J, the junction kept 5 bases outside the gene matches. From germline, CDR1 is MDHEN and CDR2 SYDVKM. CDR3 residues: CASRSGSEYEQYF. The CDR3 nucleotides read TGTGCCAGCAGGAGCGGGAGTGAGTACGAGCAGTACTTC.

The chain employs TRBV7-9 and TRBJ2-7, with 9 bases identical to TRBD2. The CDR3 is made up of 15 amino acids. Germline CDR1 SEHNR, CDR2 FQNEAQ (reference sequence). The V and J ends lost 3 bases and 3 bases, in that order; junction bases with no gene match: 6. CDR3 bases: TGTGCCAGCAGCTTGGGTAGCGGGAGAATCTACGAGCAGTACTTC. It translates to CASSLGSGRIYEQYF.

The gene calls are TRBV29-1 and TRBJ1-2; D gene unclear. CDR1 and CDR2 (germline): SQVTM, ANQGSEA. Trimming pared 5 bases from V and 3 bases from J, leaving 13 bases between. The CDR3 is 13 amino acids. The CDR3 coding sequence is TGCAGCGTTCATGAGGGCGTTTACTATGGCTACACCTTC. This codes for CSVHEGVYYGYTF.

This sequence joins TRBV7-9 and TRBJ1-3; TRBD1 aligns across 10 bases. Germline CDR1 SEHNR, CDR2 FQNEAQ (reference sequence). V lost 5 bases to trimming and J lost 6 bases; unmatched junction nucleotides: 7. This CDR3 contains 15 residues. The chain's CDR3 is CASSPGTGVENTIYF. The CDR3 DNA reads as TGTGCCAGCAGCCCTGGGACAGGGGTTGAAAACACCATATATTTT.

J is TRBJ1-4 and V is TRBV7-9; D call uncertain. Deletions cut 5 bases from V and 8 bases from J, with 18 bases between. Germline-derived CDR1 and CDR2 are SEHNR and FQNEAQ (reference sequence). The CDR3 totals 15 residues. The CDR3 sequence is CASSPDGVTTEKLFF. The DNA for the CDR3 is TGTGCCAGCAGCCCGGACGGGGTAACCACCGAAAAACTGTTTTTT.

The chain recombines TRBV27 with TRBJ1-3; possible D gene TRBD1, 5 bases. Germline CDR1 is MNHEY and CDR2 is SMNVEV (reference sequence). The CDR3 runs 18 residues. With 1 base removed from V and 0 bases from J, the gap between germline ends came to 16 bases. CDR3 sequence reads: CASSLWGNDRISGNTIYF. The DNA for the CDR3 is TGTGCCAGCAGTTTATGGGGGAATGACAGAATCTCTGGAAACACCATATATTTT.

V and J are TRBV19 and TRBJ1-3; D is ambiguous. The CDR3 is 14 residues long. CDR1 is LNHDA, CDR2 SQIVND, per germline (reference sequence). V was trimmed by 3 bases and J by 2 bases, leaving 8 bases between them. This CDR3 is CASSIRGPGNTIYF. DNA for the CDR3: TGTGCCAGTAGTATCCGGGGTCCTGGAAACACCATATATTTT.

J is TRBJ1-1 and V is TRBV27; TRBD1 matches 12 bases. With 4 bases clipped from V and 5 bases from J, the junction kept 11 bases outside the gene matches. From germline, CDR1 is MNHEY and CDR2 SMNVEV (reference sequence). The CDR3 runs 17 residues. The CDR3 loop reads CASSSVLGQGAETEAFF. CDR3 DNA: TGTGCCAGCAGTTCGGTCTTGGGACAGGGGGCTGAGACTGAAGCTTTCTTT.

J is TRBJ1-2 and V is TRBV6-1, with no clear D. V was shortened by 0 bases and J by 1 base, with 6 bases between the two germline ends. Germline values: CDR1 MNHNS, CDR2 SASEGT. The CDR3 has 14 residues. The CDR3 protein is CASSEAAYNYGYTF. CDR3 nucleotides: TGTGCCAGCAGTGAAGCGGCTTATAACTATGGCTACACCTTC.

This clone was detected once. The rearrangement joins TRBV6-6 to TRBJ2-7; no clear D. The CDR3 contains 15 residues. Per the germline V gene, CDR1 is MNHNY and CDR2 is SVGAGI (reference sequence). Trimming took off 6 bases at V and 1 base at J, with 16 bases between the two ends. CDR3 residues: CASRTTFSQSYEQYF. CDR3 coding DNA: TGTGCCAGCAGAACTACCTTCTCTCAATCCTACGAGCAGTACTTC.

This chain joins TRBV10-3 and TRBJ1-4, with 7 bases matching TRBD1. CDR1 ENHRY and CDR2 SYGVKD come from the germline V gene. V lost 3 bases, J lost 10 bases, and 17 bases stayed unmatched. This CDR3 contains 17 residues. Here the CDR3 reads CAISDEGDRVDDRKLFF. CDR3 sequence (DNA): TGTGCCATCAGTGATGAGGGAGACAGGGTAGACGACCGAAAACTGTTTTTT.

This sequence joins TRBV18 and TRBJ2-7, with unresolved D. Trimming stripped 2 bases from V and 6 bases from J, with 8 bases between. Germline CDR1 is KGHSH and CDR2 is LQKENI. CDR3 length: 12 residues. CDR3 in amino acids: CASSPAGSEQYF. CDR3 in DNA: TGTGCCAGCTCACCAGCCGGGTCCGAGCAGTACTTC.

The rearrangement uses TRBV24-1 and TRBJ2-1, with D perhaps TRBD2 (6 bases). CDR1 and CDR2 from the germline V gene are KGHDR and SFDVKD. V gave up 10 bases and J gave up 4 bases, with 19 bases separating them. This CDR3 has 15 residues. CDR3 DNA sequence: TGTGCCACTACGGACCGGGACTCACCATACAATGAGCAGTTCTTC. Translating gives CATTDRDSPYNEQFF.

The chain recombines TRBV10-1 with TRBJ2-1; D is possibly TRBD2 (5 bases). Germline V lookup: CDR1 WNHNN, CDR2 SYGVQD (reference sequence). The CDR3 is 14 residues long. The ends were cut back, 0 bases at V and 10 bases at J, with 13 bases in the middle. Here the CDR3 DNA reads TGCGCCAGCAGTGAGTCGGTATTGCGGGCCGAGCAGTTCTTC. It yields the protein CASSESVLRAEQFF.

The chain carries TRBV18 and TRBJ2-7; D not resolved. Germline V gene data show CDR1 as KGHSH and CDR2 as LQKENI. The CDR3 is 14 amino acids. V was trimmed by 4 bases and J by 3 bases, leaving 13 bases between them. The CDR3 DNA reads as TGTGCCAGCTCACTTCGGACCGGTAACTACGAGCAGTACTTC. Residues: CASSLRTGNYEQYF.

The V gene is TRBV18, the J gene TRBJ2-7; the D gene could be TRBD1 or TRBD2 (7 bases each). Germline loops: CDR1 KGHSH, CDR2 LQKENI. Trimming pared 8 bases from V and 7 bases from J, leaving 18 bases between. The CDR3 loop spans 13 amino acids. The DNA for the CDR3 is TGTGCCAGCCTCCCGAGACAGGGAGGGGAGCAGTACTTC. Its translation is CASLPRQGGEQYF.

The CDR3 region has the DNA TGTGCCAGCAGCGGGCGGGAGGGCCTTCCCTACAATGAGCAGTTCTTC. Its protein is CASSGREGLPYNEQFF. The rearrangement uses TRBV9 and TRBJ2-1; TRBD2 matches at 9 bases. The CDR3 runs 16 residues. CDR1 is SGDLS, CDR2 YYNGEE, per germline. J lost 2 bases, V lost 3 bases, and 6 bases had no gene match.

The V call is TRBV5-1, the J call TRBJ1-1; tentative D call: TRBD1 (6 bases). With 7 bases removed from V and 4 bases from J, the gap between germline ends came to 20 bases. Germline CDR1 SGHRS, CDR2 YFSETQ. The CDR3 is 15 amino acids. The chain's CDR3 is CASGKVGGQGTEAFF. DNA of the CDR3: TGCGCCAGCGGGAAGGTTGGGGGGCAGGGCACTGAAGCTTTCTTT.